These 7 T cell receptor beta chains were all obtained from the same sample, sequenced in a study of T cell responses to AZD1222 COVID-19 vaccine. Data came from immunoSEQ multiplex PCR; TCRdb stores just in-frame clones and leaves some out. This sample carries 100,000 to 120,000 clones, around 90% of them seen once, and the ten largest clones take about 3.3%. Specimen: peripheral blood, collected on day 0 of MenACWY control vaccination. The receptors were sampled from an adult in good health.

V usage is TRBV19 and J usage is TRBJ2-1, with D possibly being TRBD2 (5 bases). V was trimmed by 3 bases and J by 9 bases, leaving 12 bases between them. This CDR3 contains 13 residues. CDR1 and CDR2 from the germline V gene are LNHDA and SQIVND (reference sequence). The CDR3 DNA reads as TGTGCCAGTAGTATGGCTCCCCGGGGTGAGCAGTTCTTC. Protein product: CASSMAPRGEQFF.

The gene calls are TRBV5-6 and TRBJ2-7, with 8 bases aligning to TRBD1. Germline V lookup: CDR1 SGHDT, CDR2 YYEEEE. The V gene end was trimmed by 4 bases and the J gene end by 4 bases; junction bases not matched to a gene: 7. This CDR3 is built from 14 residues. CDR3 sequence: CASSAGTGAYEQYF. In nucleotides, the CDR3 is TGTGCCAGCAGCGCCGGGACAGGTGCTTACGAGCAGTACTTC.

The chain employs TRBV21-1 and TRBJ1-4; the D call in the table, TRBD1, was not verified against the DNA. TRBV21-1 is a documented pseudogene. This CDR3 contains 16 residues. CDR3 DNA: TGTGCCAGCAGCAGAGCCGGGACAGCAACTAATGAAAAACTGTTTTTT. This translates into CASSRAGTATNEKLFF.

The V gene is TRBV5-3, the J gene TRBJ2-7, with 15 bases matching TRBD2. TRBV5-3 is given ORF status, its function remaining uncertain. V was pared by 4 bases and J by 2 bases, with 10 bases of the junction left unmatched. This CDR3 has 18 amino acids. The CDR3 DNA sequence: TGTGCCAGAAGCGCCGGACTAGCGGGGGGGCCTAAGACCTACGAGCAGTACTTC. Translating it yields CARSAGLAGGPKTYEQYF.

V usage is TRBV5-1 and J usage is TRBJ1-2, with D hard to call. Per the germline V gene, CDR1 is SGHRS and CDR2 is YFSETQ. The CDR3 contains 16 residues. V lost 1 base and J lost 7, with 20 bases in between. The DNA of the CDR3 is TGCGCCAGCAGCTTGACAAACAGCAGAACCTTTTTTGGCTACACCTTC. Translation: CASSLTNSRTFFGYTF.

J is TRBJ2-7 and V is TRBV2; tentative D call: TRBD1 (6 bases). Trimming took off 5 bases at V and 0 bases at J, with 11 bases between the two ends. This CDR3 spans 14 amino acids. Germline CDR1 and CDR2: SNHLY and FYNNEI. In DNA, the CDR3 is TGTGCCAGCAGTAATAAACAGGGCTCCTACGAGCAGTACTTC. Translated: CASSNKQGSYEQYF.

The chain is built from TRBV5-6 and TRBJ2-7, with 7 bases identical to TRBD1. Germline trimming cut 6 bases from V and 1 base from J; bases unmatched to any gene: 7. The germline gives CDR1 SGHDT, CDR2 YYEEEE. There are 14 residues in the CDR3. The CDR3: CASNFRDRSYEQYF. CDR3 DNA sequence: TGTGCCAGCAACTTCCGGGACAGATCCTACGAGCAGTACTTC.